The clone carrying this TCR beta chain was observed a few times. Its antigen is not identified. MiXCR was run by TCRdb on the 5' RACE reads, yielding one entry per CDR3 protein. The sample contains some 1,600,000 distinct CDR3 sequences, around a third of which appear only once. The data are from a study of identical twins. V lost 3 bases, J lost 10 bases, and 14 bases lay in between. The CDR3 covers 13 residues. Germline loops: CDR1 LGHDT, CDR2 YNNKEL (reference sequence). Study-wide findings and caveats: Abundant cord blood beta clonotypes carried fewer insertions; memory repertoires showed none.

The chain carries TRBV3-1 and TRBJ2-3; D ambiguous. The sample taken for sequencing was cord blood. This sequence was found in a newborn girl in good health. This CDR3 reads CASSHGPSRAQYF. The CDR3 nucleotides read TGTGCCAGCAGCCACGGGCCTTCTAGGGCGCAGTATTTT.